Shown below are 2 T cell receptor beta chains from a single sample sequenced in a study of Ad26.COV2.S vaccination and SARS-CoV-2 variants. Described treatment: 15 to 20 received Ad26.COV2.S at low or high dose, single or two shots; five or six received placebo; per-sample allocation not given. Sampling occurred on day 63 after the first vaccine or placebo injection. Clones were sequenced by immunoSEQ multiplex PCR, and TCRdb holds only the in-frame ones, with some missing. The table includes some 500,000 clones, 75% to 90% detected once. Here the sequenced sample was peripheral blood, taken in a trial of Ad26.COV2.S vaccine versus placebo. These TCRs come from a person aged 18-65 years who received the Ad26.COV2.S COVID-19 vaccine or a placebo.

This rearrangement joins TRBV18 to TRBJ2-5; D might be TRBD1 (8 bases). Per germline, CDR1 KGHSH and CDR2 LQKENI. Trimming removed 2 bases at V and 5 bases at J, with 15 bases between. The CDR3 contains 15 residues. The CDR3 reads CASSPETGEGETQYF. In DNA, the CDR3 is TGTGCCAGCTCACCAGAGACAGGGGAGGGTGAGACCCAGTACTTC.

The CDR3 here is CASSQVWEKKLFF. The CDR3 DNA follows: TGTGCCAGCAGCCAAGTTTGGGAGAAAAAACTGTTTTTT. This chain joins TRBV3-1 (or the pseudogene TRBV3-2) and TRBJ1-4; D is uncertain. Trimming pared 1 base from V and 9 bases from J, leaving 9 bases between. The CDR3 sequence is 13 residues long. Germline V CDR1 and CDR2: LGHDT, YNNKEL (reference sequence).